This T cell receptor beta chain came from a study of cytomegalovirus exposure and HLA in healthy donors. This PCR relied on a set of 60 Vbeta primers and 13 Jbeta primers. Profiled with immunoSEQ multiplex PCR; TCRdb holds only in-frame clones, not every one. The repertoire holds over 100,000 clones, with less than 75% as singletons. On this clone itself: The junction does not match germline at one end; this may be a read error.

The CDR3 spans 12 residues. CDR1 and CDR2 (germline): SEHNR, FQNEAQ (reference sequence). The sequence was obtained from a woman between 40 and 55 years old in good health and CMV-seropositive. V usage is TRBV7-9 and J usage is TRBJ2-7; D may be TRBD1 (5 bases). The specimen was PBMCs. The CDR3 protein is CASSLNGAVSDF. CDR3 coding DNA: TGTGCCAGCAGCTTAAATGGGGCCGTATCAGACTTC.